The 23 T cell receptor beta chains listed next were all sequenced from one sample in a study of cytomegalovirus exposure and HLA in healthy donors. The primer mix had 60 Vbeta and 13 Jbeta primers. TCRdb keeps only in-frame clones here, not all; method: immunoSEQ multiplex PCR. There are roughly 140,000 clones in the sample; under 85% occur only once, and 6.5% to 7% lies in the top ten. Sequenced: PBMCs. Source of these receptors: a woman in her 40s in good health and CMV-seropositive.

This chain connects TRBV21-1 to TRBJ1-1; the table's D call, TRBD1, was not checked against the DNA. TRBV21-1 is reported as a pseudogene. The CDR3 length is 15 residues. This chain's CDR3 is CASSNRAGKNTEAFF. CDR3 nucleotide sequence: TGTGCCAGCAGCAATAGGGCAGGGAAGAACACTGAAGCTTTCTTT.

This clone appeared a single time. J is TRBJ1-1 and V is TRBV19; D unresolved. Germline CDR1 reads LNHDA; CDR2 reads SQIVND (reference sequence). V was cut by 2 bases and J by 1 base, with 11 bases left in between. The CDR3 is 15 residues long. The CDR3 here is CASSINPGENTEAFF. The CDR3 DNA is TGTGCCAGTAGTATAAATCCTGGAGAGAACACTGAAGCTTTCTTT. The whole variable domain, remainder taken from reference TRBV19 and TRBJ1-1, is DGGITQSPKYLFRKEGQNVTLSCEQNLNHDAMYWYRQDPGQGLRLIYYSQIVNDFQKGDIAEGYSVSREKKESFPLTVTSAQKNPTAFYLCASSINPGENTEAFFGQGTRLTVV.

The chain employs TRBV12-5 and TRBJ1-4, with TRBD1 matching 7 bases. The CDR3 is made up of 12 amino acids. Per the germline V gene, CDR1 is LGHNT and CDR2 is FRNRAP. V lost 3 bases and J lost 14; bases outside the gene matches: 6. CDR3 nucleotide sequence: TGTGCTAGTGGTTTTCAGGGGGAGCCTCTGTTTTTT. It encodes CASGFQGEPLFF.

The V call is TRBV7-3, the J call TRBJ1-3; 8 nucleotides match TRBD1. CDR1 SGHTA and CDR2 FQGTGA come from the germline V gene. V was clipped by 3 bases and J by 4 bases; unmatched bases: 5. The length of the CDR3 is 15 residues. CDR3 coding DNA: TGTGCCAGCAGCTTCGGACAGGGCCTCGGAAACACCATATATTTT. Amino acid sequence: CASSFGQGLGNTIYF.

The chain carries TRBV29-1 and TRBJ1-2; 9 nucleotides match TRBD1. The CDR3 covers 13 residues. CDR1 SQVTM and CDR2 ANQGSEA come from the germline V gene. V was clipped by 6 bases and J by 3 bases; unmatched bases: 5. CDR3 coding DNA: TGCAGCGTGCCCCGGACAGGGGACTATGGCTACACCTTC. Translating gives CSVPRTGDYGYTF.

This chain's CDR3 is CSVVGGGAYNEQFF. The CDR3, as DNA: TGCAGCGTTGTCGGCGGGGGGGCCTACAATGAGCAGTTCTTC. This chain joins TRBV29-1 and TRBJ2-1, with TRBD2 identical over 9 bases. This CDR3 is 14 amino acids long. The germline CDR1 and CDR2 sequences are SQVTM and ANQGSEA. V trimming: 4 bases; J trimming: 2 bases; junction bases outside the gene matches: 3.

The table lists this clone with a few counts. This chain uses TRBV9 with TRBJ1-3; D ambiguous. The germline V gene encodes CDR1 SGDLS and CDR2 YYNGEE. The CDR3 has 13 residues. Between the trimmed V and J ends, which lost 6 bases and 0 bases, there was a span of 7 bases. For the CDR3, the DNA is TGTGCCAGCACGAGTACCTCTGGAAACACCATATATTTT. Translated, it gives CASTSTSGNTIYF.

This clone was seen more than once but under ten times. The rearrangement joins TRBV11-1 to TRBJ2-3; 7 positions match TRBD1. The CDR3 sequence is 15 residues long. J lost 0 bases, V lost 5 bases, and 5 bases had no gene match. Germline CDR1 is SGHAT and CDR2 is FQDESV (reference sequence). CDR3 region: CASSRDSGSTDTQYF. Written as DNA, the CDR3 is TGTGCCAGCAGCCGGGACAGCGGCAGCACAGATACGCAGTATTTT.

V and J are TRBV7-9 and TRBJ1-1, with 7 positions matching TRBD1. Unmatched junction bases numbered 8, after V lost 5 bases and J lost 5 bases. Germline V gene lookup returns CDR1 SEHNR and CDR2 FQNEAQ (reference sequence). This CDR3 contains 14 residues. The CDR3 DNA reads TGTGCCAGCAGCCCCAGACAGGGAAGTACTGAAGCTTTCTTT. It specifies CASSPRQGSTEAFF.

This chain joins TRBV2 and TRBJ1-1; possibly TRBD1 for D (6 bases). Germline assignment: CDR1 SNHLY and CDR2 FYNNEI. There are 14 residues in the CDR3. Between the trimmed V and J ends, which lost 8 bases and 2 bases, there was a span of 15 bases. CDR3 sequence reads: CASRLQGFNTEAFF. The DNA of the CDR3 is TGTGCCAGCCGCTTGCAGGGGTTCAACACTGAAGCTTTCTTT.

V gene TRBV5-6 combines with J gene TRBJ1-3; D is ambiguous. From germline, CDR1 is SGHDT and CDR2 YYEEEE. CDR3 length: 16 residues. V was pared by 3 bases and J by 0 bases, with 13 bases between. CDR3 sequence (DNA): TGTGCCAGCAGCTGGGCAGGATCAAACTCTGGAAACACCATATATTTT. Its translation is CASSWAGSNSGNTIYF.

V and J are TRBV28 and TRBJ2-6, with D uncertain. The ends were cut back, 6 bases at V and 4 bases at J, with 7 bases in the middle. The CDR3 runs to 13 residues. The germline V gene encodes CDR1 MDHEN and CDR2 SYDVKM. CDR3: CASSLPGANVLTF. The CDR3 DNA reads TGTGCCAGCAGCCTCCCCGGGGCCAACGTCCTGACTTTC.

CDR3 nucleotides: TGTGCCAGCAGTCTCGGACTAGCAGAGACCCAGTACTTC. It yields the protein CASSLGLAETQYF. This chain connects TRBV2 to TRBJ2-5; TRBD2 agrees at 8 bases. This CDR3 spans 13 amino acids. V was clipped by 5 bases and J by 4 bases; unmatched bases: 3. The germline V gene encodes CDR1 SNHLY and CDR2 FYNNEI.

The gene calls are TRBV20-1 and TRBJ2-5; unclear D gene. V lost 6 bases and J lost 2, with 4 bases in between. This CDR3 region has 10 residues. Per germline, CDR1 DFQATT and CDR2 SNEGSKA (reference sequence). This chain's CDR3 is CSAHQETQYF. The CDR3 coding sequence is TGCAGTGCCCATCAAGAGACCCAGTACTTC.

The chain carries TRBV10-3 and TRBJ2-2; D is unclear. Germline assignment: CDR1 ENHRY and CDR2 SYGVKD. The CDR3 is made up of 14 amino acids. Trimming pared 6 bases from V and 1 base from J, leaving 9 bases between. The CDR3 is CAIRSQVNTGELFF. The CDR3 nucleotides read TGTGCCATCAGGTCCCAGGTGAACACCGGGGAGCTGTTTTTT.

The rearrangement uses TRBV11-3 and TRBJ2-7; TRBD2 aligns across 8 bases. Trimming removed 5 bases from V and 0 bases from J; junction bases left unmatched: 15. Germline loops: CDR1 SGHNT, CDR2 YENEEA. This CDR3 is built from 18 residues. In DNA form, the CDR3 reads TGTGCCAGCAGCCCCAGGACTAGCTGGGTCAGGGGCTCCTACGAGCAGTACTTC. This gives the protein CASSPRTSWVRGSYEQYF.

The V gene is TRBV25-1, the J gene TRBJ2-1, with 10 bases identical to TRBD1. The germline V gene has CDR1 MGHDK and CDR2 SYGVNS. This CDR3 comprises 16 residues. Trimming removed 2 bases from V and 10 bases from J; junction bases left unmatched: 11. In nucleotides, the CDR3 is TGTGCCAGCAGTGAAAGGGGGGGACAGGGGACACGCGAGCAGTTCTTC. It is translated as CASSERGGQGTREQFF.

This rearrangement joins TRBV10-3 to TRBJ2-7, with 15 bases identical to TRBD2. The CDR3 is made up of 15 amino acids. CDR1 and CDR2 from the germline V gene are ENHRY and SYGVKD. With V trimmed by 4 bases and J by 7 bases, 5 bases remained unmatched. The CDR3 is CAISGTSGGAREQYF. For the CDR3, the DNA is TGTGCCATCAGTGGGACTAGCGGGGGGGCCAGGGAGCAGTACTTC.

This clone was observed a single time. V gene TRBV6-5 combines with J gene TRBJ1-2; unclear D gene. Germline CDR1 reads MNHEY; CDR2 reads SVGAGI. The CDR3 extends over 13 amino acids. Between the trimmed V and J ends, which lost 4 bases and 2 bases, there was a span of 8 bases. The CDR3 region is CASSFSLNYGYTF. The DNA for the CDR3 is TGTGCCAGCAGTTTTTCACTAAACTATGGCTACACCTTC.

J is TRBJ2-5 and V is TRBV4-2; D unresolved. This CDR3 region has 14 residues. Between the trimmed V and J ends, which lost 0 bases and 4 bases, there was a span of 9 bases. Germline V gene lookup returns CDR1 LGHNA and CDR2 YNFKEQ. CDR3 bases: TGTGCCAGCAGCCAAGAACTACGCGCAGAGACCCAGTACTTC. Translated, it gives CASSQELRAETQYF.

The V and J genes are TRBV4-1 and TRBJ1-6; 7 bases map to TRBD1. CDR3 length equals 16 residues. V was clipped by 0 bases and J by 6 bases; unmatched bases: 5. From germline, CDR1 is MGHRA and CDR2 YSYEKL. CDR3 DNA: TGCGCCAGCAGCCAAGACATCGGGACAGTTAATTCACCCCTCCACTTT. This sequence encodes CASSQDIGTVNSPLHF.

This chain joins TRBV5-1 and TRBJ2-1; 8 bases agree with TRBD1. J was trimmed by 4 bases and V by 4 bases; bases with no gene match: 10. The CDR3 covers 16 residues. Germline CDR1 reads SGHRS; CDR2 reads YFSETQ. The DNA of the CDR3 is TGCGCCAGCAGCCAACTGACAGGGGCGGGGTACAATGAGCAGTTCTTC. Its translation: CASSQLTGAGYNEQFF. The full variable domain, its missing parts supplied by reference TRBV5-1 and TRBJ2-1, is KAGVTQTPRYLIKTRGQQVTLSCSPISGHRSVSWYQQTPGQGLQFLFEYFSETQRNKGNFPGRFSGRQFSNSRSEMNVSTLELGDSALYLCASSQLTGAGYNEQFFGPGTRLTVL.

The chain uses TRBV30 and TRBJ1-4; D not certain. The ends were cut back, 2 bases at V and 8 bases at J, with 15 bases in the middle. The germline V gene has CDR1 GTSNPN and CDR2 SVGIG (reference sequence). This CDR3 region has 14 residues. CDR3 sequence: CAWSWVGRGEKLFF. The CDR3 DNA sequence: TGTGCCTGGAGTTGGGTTGGGAGAGGAGAAAAACTGTTTTTT.